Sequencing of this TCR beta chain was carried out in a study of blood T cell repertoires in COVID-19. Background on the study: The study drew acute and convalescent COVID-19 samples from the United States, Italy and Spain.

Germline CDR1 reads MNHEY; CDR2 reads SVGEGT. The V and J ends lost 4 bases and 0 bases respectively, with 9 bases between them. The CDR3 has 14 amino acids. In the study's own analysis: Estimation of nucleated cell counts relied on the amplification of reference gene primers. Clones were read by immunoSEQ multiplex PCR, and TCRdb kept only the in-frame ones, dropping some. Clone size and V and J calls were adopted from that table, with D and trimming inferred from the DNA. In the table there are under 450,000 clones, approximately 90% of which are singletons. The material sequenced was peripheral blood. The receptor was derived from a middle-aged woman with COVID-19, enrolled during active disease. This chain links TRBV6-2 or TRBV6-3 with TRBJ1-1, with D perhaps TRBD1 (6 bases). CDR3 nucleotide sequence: TGTGCCAGCAGTTGGGGACACCTGAACACTGAAGCTTTCTTT. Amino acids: CASSWGHLNTEAFF.